This T cell receptor beta chain appears in the sequencing data of a study of T cell responses to AZD1222 COVID-19 vaccine. Broader study findings: Nearly half of unique spike-specific TCRs reportedly avoided B.1.351 and B.1.1.7 mutated regions. Baseline seropositivity characterized only a handful of AZD1222 recipients. Clonal diversity was possibly underestimated, and the donors were mostly white British, with more females.

Clones were sequenced by immunoSEQ multiplex PCR, and TCRdb holds only the in-frame ones, with some missing. Of 85,000 to 110,000 clones in the sample, 90% were seen once. Details on this clone: The antigen is unknown.

The CDR3 length is 18 residues. CDR1 is SNHLY, CDR2 FYNNEI, per germline. V gave up 3 bases and J gave up 7 bases; unmatched junction bases: 14. The rearrangement links TRBV2 to TRBJ1-5, with TRBD1 identical over 11 bases. This TCR was recovered from an adult in good health. The sequences come from peripheral blood, collected on day 0 of AZD1222 vaccination. The CDR3 region has the DNA TGTGCCAGCAGTGATCCCCGGCGGGACAGGGGGTTTCGGCAGCCCCAGCATTTT. Translating gives CASSDPRRDRGFRQPQHF.